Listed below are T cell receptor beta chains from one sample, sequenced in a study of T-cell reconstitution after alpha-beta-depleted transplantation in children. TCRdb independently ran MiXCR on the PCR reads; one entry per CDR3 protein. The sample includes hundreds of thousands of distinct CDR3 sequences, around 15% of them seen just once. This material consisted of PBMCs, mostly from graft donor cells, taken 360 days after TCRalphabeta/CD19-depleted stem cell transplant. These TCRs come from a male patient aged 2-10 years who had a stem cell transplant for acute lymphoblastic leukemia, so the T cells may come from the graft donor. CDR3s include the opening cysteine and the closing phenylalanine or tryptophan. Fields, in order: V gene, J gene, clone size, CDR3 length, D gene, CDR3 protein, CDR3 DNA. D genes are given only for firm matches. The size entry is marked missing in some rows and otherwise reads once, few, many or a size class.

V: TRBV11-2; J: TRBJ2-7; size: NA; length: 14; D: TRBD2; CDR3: CASRPGLGAYEQYF; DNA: TGTGCCAGCAGGCCGGGACTAGGGGCCTACGAGCAGTACTTC
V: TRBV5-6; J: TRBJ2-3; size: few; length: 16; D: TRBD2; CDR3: CASSLKGSGGPDTQYF; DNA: TGTGCCAGCAGCTTGAAGGGATCGGGAGGGCCCGATACGCAGTATTTT
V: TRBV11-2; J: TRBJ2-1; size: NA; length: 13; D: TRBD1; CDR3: CASRWTGDNEQFF; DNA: TGTGCCAGCAGATGGACAGGGGACAATGAGCAGTTCTTC
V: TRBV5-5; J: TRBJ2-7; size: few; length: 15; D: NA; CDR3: CASSFGTSPSYEQYF; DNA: TGTGCCAGCAGCTTTGGCACTTCCCCCTCCTACGAGCAGTACTTC
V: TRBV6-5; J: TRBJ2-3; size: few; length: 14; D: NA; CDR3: CASSYWRNTDTQYF; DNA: TGTGCCAGCAGTTATTGGCGGAACACAGATACGCAGTATTTT
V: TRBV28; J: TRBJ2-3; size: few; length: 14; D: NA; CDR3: CASRAVGSTDTQYF; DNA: TGTGCCAGCAGGGCGGTAGGTAGCACAGATACGCAGTATTTT
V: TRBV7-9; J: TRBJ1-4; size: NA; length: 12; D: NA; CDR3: CASRRSNEKLFF; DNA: TGTGCCAGCAGACGGAGTAATGAAAAACTGTTTTTT
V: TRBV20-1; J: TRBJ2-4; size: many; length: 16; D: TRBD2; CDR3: CSARGRLAGTKNIQYF; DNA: TGCAGTGCTAGGGGAAGACTAGCGGGAACCAAAAACATTCAGTACTTC
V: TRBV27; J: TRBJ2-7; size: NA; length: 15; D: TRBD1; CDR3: CASSSSGTADYEQYF; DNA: TGTGCCAGCAGTTCCTCCGGGACAGCGGACTACGAGCAGTACTTC
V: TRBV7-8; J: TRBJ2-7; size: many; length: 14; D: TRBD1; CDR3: CASSNRDRGYEQYF; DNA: TGTGCCAGCAGCAATAGGGACAGGGGGTACGAGCAGTACTTC
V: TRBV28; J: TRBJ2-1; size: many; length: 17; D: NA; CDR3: CASSSGSPSLSYNEQFF; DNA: TGTGCCAGCAGTTCGGGATCCCCAAGTCTCTCCTACAATGAGCAGTTCTTC
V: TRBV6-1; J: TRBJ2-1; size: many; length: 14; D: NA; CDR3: CASKFTGANNEQFF; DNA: TGTGCCAGCAAATTCACCGGGGCTAACAATGAGCAGTTCTTC
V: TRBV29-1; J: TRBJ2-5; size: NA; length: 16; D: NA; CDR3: CSVEDRSRRDQETQYF; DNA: TGCAGCGTTGAAGATAGGTCTCGACGGGACCAAGAGACCCAGTACTTC
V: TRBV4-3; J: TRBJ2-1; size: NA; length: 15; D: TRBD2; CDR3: CASREGLAEYNEQFF; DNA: TGCGCCAGCAGGGAGGGACTAGCGGAATACAATGAGCAGTTCTTC
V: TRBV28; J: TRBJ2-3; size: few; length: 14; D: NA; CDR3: CASSLNQGTDTQYF; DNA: TGTGCCAGCAGTTTAAACCAGGGGACAGATACGCAGTATTTT
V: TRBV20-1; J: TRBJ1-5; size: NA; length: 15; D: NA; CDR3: CSAPDQGRNNQPQHF; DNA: TGCAGTGCCCCTGATCAGGGTAGGAACAATCAGCCCCAGCATTTT
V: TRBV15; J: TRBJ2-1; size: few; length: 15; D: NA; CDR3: CATSRLGEGAYEQFF; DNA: TGTGCCACCAGCAGATTGGGGGAGGGGGCGTATGAGCAGTTCTTC
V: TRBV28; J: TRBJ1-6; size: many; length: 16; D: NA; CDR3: CASSFQGPLDNSPLHF; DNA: TGTGCCAGCAGTTTCCAGGGGCCTCTAGATAATTCACCCCTCCACTTT
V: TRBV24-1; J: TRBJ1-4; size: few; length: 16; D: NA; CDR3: CATTSPGLGGVEKLFF; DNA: TGTGCCACCACCTCCCCAGGGCTTGGGGGCGTAGAAAAACTGTTTTTT
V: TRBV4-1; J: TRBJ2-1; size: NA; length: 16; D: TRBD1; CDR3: CASSQESGQGYNEQFF; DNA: TGCGCCAGCAGCCAAGAGTCGGGACAGGGGTACAATGAGCAGTTCTTC
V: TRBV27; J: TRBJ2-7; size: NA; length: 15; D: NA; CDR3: CASSLAGEATYEQYF; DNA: TGTGCCAGCAGTTTAGCAGGGGAGGCAACCTACGAGCAGTACTTC
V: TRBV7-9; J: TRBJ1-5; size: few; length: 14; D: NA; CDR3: CASSLDSRHQPQHF; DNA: TGTGCCAGCAGCTTAGACAGCCGACATCAGCCCCAGCATTTT
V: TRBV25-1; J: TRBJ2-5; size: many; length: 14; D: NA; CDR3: CASRSPAVRETQYF; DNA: TGTGCCAGCAGGAGCCCTGCGGTGCGGGAGACCCAGTACTTC
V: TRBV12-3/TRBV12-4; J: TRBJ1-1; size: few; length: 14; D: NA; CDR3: CASSFVRLDTEAFF; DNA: TGTGCCAGCAGTTTCGTTCGCTTGGACACTGAAGCTTTCTTT
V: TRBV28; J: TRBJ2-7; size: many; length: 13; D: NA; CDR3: CASMGKGNYEQYF; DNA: TGTGCCAGCATGGGTAAGGGGAACTACGAGCAGTACTTC
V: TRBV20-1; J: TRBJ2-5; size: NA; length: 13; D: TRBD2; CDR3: CSASKAGEETQYF; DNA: TGCAGTGCTAGCAAAGCGGGAGAAGAGACCCAGTACTTC
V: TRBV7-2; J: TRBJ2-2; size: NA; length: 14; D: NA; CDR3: CASSLVVASGELFF; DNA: TGTGCCAGCAGCTTAGTAGTGGCTTCCGGGGAGCTGTTTTTT
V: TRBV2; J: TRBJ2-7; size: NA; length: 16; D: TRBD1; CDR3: CASSEWVGTGVGEQYF; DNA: TGTGCCAGCAGTGAATGGGTTGGGACAGGGGTGGGCGAGCAGTACTTC
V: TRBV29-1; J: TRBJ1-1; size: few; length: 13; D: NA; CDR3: CSVRLPMNTEAFF; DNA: TGCAGCGTTAGGCTCCCTATGAACACTGAAGCTTTCTTT
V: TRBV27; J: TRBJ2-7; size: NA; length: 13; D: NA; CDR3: CASTPSRGDEQYF; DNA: TGTGCCAGCACCCCGTCCAGGGGCGACGAGCAGTACTTC
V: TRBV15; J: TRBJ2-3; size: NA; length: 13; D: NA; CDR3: CATSSGYTDTQYF; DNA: TGTGCCACCAGCAGCGGGTACACAGATACGCAGTATTTT
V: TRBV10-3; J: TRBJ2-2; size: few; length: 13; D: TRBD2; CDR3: CATPGTITGELFF; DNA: TGTGCCACTCCCGGGACTATCACCGGAGAGCTGTTTTTT
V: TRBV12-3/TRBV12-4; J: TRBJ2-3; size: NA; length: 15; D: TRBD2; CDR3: CASRMGLAGADTQYF; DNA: TGTGCCAGCAGAATGGGACTAGCGGGAGCAGATACGCAGTATTTT
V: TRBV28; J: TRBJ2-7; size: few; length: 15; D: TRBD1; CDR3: CASSSGTGLSYEQYF; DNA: TGTGCCAGCTCCTCCGGGACAGGGCTTTCCTACGAGCAGTACTTC
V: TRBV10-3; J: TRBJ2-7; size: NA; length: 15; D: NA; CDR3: CAISPLGGATYEQYF; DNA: TGTGCCATCAGCCCTTTAGGGGGAGCAACCTACGAGCAGTACTTC
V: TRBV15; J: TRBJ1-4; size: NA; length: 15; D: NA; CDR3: CATSLSPRGDEKLFF; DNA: TGTGCCACGTCTCTTTCTCCACGGGGGGATGAAAAACTGTTTTTT
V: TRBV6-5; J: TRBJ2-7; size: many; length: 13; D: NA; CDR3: CASSYRASYEQYF; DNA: TGTGCCAGCAGTTACAGGGCCTCCTACGAGCAGTACTTC
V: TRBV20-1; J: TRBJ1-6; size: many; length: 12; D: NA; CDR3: CSARQGNSPLHF; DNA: TGCAGTGCTAGACAGGGGAATTCACCCCTCCACTTT
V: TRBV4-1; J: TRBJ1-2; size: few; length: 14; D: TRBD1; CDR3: CASSPGDRNYGYTF; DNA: TGCGCCAGCAGCCCCGGGGACAGGAACTATGGCTACACCTTC
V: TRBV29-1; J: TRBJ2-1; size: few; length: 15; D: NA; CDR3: CSVEKSSENYNEQFF; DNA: TGCAGCGTTGAAAAGTCTAGCGAAAATTACAATGAGCAGTTCTTC
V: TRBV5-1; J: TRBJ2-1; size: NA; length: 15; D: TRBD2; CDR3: CASSSSSGWYNEQFF; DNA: TGCGCCAGCAGCAGTTCTAGCGGGTGGTACAATGAGCAGTTCTTC
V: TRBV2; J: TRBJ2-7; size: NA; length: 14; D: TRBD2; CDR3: CASAIAGGPGEQYF; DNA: TGTGCCAGCGCTATAGCGGGAGGGCCCGGCGAGCAGTACTTC
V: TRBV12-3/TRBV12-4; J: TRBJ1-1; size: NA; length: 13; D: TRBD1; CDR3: CASSWTGNTEAFF; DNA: TGTGCCAGCAGCTGGACAGGCAACACTGAAGCTTTCTTT
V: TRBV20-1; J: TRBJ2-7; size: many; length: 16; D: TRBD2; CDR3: CSARRGLAGSSYEQYF; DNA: TGCAGTGCTAGGAGGGGGCTAGCGGGGTCCTCCTACGAGCAGTACTTC
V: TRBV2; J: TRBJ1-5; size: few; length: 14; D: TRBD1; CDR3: CASRRDRVEQPQHF; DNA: TGTGCCAGCAGACGGGACAGGGTCGAGCAGCCCCAGCATTTT
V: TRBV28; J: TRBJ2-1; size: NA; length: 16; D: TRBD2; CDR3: CASSLAGLESSNEQFF; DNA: TGTGCCAGCAGTTTAGCCGGACTAGAAAGCTCCAATGAGCAGTTCTTC
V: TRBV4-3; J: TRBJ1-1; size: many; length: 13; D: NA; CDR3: CASSQEEGSEAFF; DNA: TGCGCCAGCAGCCAAGAGGAGGGGAGTGAAGCTTTCTTT
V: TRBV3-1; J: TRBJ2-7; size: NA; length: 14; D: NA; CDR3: CASSQGPRSYEQYF; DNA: TGTGCCAGCAGCCAAGGGCCACGTTCCTACGAGCAGTACTTC
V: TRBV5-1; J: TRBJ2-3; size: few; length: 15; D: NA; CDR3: CASSLGTVSTDTQYF; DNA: TGCGCCAGCAGCTTGGGGACAGTAAGCACAGATACGCAGTATTTT
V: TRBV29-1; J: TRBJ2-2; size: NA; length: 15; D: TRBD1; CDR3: CSAQDRGRNTGELFF; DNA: TGCAGCGCTCAGGACAGGGGGCGCAACACCGGGGAGCTGTTTTTT
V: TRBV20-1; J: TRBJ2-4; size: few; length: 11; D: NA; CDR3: CSAMDGDIQYF; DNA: TGCAGTGCCATGGACGGGGACATTCAGTACTTC
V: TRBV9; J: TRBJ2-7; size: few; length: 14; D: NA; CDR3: CASSVDHRPYEQYF; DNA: TGTGCCAGCAGCGTAGATCACCGGCCCTACGAGCAGTACTTC
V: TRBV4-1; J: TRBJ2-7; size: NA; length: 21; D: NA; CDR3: CASSPRGGAGFGSASSYEQYF; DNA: TGCGCCAGCAGCCCCCGTGGGGGCGCAGGATTTGGCAGCGCCAGCTCCTACGAGCAGTACTTC
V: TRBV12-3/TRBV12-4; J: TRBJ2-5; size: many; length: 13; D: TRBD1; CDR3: CASSGTGEETQYF; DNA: TGTGCCAGCAGCGGGACAGGTGAAGAGACCCAGTACTTC
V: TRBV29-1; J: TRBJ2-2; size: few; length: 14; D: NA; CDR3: CSVDSGSDTGELFF; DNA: TGCAGCGTTGATTCCGGGAGTGACACCGGGGAGCTGTTTTTT